This T cell receptor beta chain was captured in a study of immune characteristics of hereditary and idiopathic chronic pancreatitis. Chronic pancreatitis tissue was collected during total pancreatectomy with islet autotransplantation. Libraries were prepared by immunoSEQ multiplex PCR; TCRdb keeps only in-frame clonotypes and omits some of them. This table holds 1,500 to 2,000 clones, approximately 72% found once. The CDR3 has 16 residues. CDR1 is KGHSH, CDR2 LQKENI, per germline. Trimming took off 4 bases at V and 4 bases at J, with 17 bases between the two ends. Sequencing input: pancreas tissue with hereditary chronic pancreatitis. This receptor was taken from a human donor with chronic pancreatitis. The gene calls are TRBV18 and TRBJ1-3; a weak D match, TRBD1 (5 bases). DNA of the CDR3: TGTGCCAGCTCACGGGGCCTTGAGTTGGGCGGAAACACCATATATTTT. It specifies CASSRGLELGGNTIYF.